The 17 T cell receptor beta chains below all came from one sample that was sequenced in a study of shared clonotypes between healthy human individuals. Sequencing used immunoSEQ multiplex PCR; TCRdb keeps in-frame clones, though not all of them. The sample lists hundreds of thousands of clones, around 96% occurring once. Terminally differentiated effector memory CD45RA+ cells were left out of the naive CD8 fraction, which was CD45RO-negative and positively selected for CCR7. The sequencing input was naive CD8+ T cells sorted from blood. Source of these receptors: a woman in her 30s in good health.

Remarks on this clone: At the DNA level, this CDR3 is encoded by other sequences in the same sample as well. Here the CDR3 reads CASSPGTEAFF. The CDR3 DNA reads TGTGCCAGCAGCCCCGGGACTGAAGCTTTCTTT. The rearrangement uses TRBV7-9 and TRBJ1-1; D uncertain. Germline values: CDR1 SEHNR, CDR2 FQNEAQ (reference sequence). The germline V and J ends were trimmed by 5 bases and 5 bases, with 6 bases remaining between them. CDR3 length equals 11 residues.

The V gene is TRBV19, the J gene TRBJ2-7, with 9 bases that match TRBD1. CDR3 length: 15 residues. J lost 1 base, V lost 4 bases, and 5 bases had no gene match. Germline-derived CDR1 and CDR2 are LNHDA and SQIVND (reference sequence). CDR3 in DNA: TGTGCCAGTAGTACCACAGGGGGCGCTTCCTACGAGCAGTACTTC. Its translation is CASSTTGGASYEQYF. The full variable domain, completed using reference TRBV19 and TRBJ2-7, is DGGITQSPKYLFRKEGQNVTLSCEQNLNHDAMYWYRQDPGQGLRLIYYSQIVNDFQKGDIAEGYSVSREKKESFPLTVTSAQKNPTAFYLCASSTTGGASYEQYFGPGTRLTVT.

The chain has TRBV4-1 and TRBJ2-5; D may match TRBD1 or TRBD2 (7 bases each). The DNA end is a closer match to TRBJ2-7, so the J assignment may be wrong. There are 14 residues in the CDR3. Germline CDR1 MGHRA, CDR2 YSYEKL. CDR3 sequence reads: CASSLQGEGYEQYF. Written as DNA, the CDR3 is TGCGCCAGCAGCCTTCAGGGGGAGGGCTACGAGCAGTACTTC.

This clone was observed once. This chain links TRBV5-1 with TRBJ2-7; D possibly corresponds to TRBD1 (5 bases). This CDR3 contains 15 residues. Germline V gene data show CDR1 as SGHRS and CDR2 as YFSETQ. The V and J ends lost 5 bases and 3 bases respectively, with 18 bases between them. The CDR3 nucleotides read TGCGCCAGCAGAGACCCGAGGACATCCCTCTACGAGCAGTACTTC. Translation gives CASRDPRTSLYEQYF.

The V and J genes are TRBV7-6 and TRBJ2-1; 12 positions match TRBD2. Trimming at V came to 4 bases and at J to 4 bases, leaving 8 bases not matched to a gene. Germline V CDR1 and CDR2: SGHVS, FNYEAQ. The CDR3 extends over 17 amino acids. For the CDR3, the DNA is TGTGCCAGCAGCTCTTCTGGGACTAGCGGGCGATACAATGAGCAGTTCTTC. This encodes CASSSSGTSGRYNEQFF. Looking up the rest from reference TRBV7-6 and TRBJ2-1 gives the full variable domain: GAGVSQSPRYKVTKRGQDVALRCDPISGHVSLYWYRQALGQGPEFLTYFNYEAQQDKSGLPNDRFSAERPEGSISTLTIQRTEQRDSAMYRCASSSSGTSGRYNEQFFGPGTRLTVL.

The chain carries TRBV29-1 and TRBJ2-5; no reliable D call. The CDR3 runs to 11 residues. CDR1 is SQVTM, CDR2 ANQGSEA, per germline. Trimming shortened V by 2 bases and J by 7 bases, and 8 bases separated the two germline ends. DNA for the CDR3: TGCAGCGTTGAATGGTTTGGGACCCAGTACTTC. This encodes CSVEWFGTQYF.

V and J are TRBV27 and TRBJ2-7, with TRBD1 matching 7 bases. The CDR3 covers 15 residues. CDR1 MNHEY and CDR2 SMNVEV come from the germline V gene (reference sequence). With 3 bases clipped from V and 0 bases from J, the junction kept 5 bases outside the gene matches. Here the CDR3 reads CASSLRTGLSYEQYF. The CDR3 nucleotides are TGTGCCAGCAGTTTGAGGACAGGACTCTCCTACGAGCAGTACTTC.

The chain combines TRBV30 with TRBJ1-3; 7 bases align to TRBD1. The CDR3 consists of 14 residues. The V and J ends lost 5 bases and 1 base, in that order; junction bases with no gene match: 5. Germline-derived CDR1 and CDR2 are GTSNPN and SVGIG (reference sequence). CDR3 residues: CAWDLQGSGNTIYF. The CDR3 region has the DNA TGTGCCTGGGACCTACAGGGGTCTGGAAACACCATATATTTT.

The chain employs TRBV9 and TRBJ1-2; D perhaps matches TRBD1 (5 bases). The germline V and J ends were trimmed by 3 bases and 8 bases, with 11 bases remaining between them. CDR3 length: 12 residues. Germline CDR1 is SGDLS and CDR2 is YYNGEE. This chain's CDR3 is CASSGPGLGYTF. Written as DNA, the CDR3 is TGTGCCAGCAGCGGGCCGGGGCTAGGCTACACCTTC.

The chain carries TRBV28 and TRBJ1-1; 9 nucleotides agree with TRBD1. The germline gives CDR1 MDHEN, CDR2 SYDVKM. V lost 7 bases and J lost 4; bases outside the gene matches: 7. The CDR3 loop spans 14 amino acids. The CDR3 here is CASTIIQGATEAFF. The DNA for the CDR3 is TGTGCCAGCACCATCATACAGGGGGCCACTGAAGCTTTCTTT.

Note on this clone: The sample contains more than one DNA sequence encoding this CDR3. This rearrangement joins TRBV27 to TRBJ2-1; 8 nucleotides align to TRBD2. This CDR3 comprises 16 residues. J was trimmed by 4 bases and V by 0 bases; bases with no gene match: 5. CDR1 is MNHEY and CDR2 is SMNVEV in the germline V gene (reference sequence). The CDR3 region has the DNA TGTGCCAGCAGTTTATCTAGCGGGACGTCTTACAATGAGCAGTTCTTC. The encoded protein is CASSLSSGTSYNEQFF.

V and J are TRBV7-6 and TRBJ1-1; 7 nucleotides align to TRBD1. The ends lost 5 bases at V and 2 bases at J; junction bases unmatched: 11. CDR3 length equals 16 residues. CDR1 is SGHVS, CDR2 FNYEAQ, per germline. The CDR3 DNA reads as TGTGCCAGCAGCCCCGTTGAAGGGGGCATTAACACTGAAGCTTTCTTT. It yields the protein CASSPVEGGINTEAFF.

The chain joins TRBV28 to TRBJ1-1; the match to TRBD1 covers 9 bases. This CDR3 is 14 amino acids long. V was pared by 5 bases and J by 4 bases, with 5 bases of the junction left unmatched. The germline V gene encodes CDR1 MDHEN and CDR2 SYDVKM. This CDR3 reads CASSGQGSGTEAFF. In DNA, the CDR3 is TGTGCCAGCAGTGGACAGGGGAGTGGCACTGAAGCTTTCTTT.

V gene TRBV6-1 combines with J gene TRBJ2-7; 10 bases match TRBD2. The germline gives CDR1 MNHNS, CDR2 SASEGT. The V gene end was trimmed by 7 bases and the J gene end by 0 bases; junction bases not matched to a gene: 6. The CDR3 consists of 15 residues. CDR3 in DNA: TGTGCCAGCACCAGACTAGCGGGTAACTCCTACGAGCAGTACTTC. Translation gives CASTRLAGNSYEQYF.

The chain joins TRBV9 to TRBJ2-2; TRBD2 agrees at 12 bases. J gave up 6 bases and V 3 bases, and 9 bases lay outside the gene matches. CDR1 is SGDLS and CDR2 is YYNGEE in the germline V gene. The CDR3 runs to 17 residues. DNA for the CDR3: TGTGCCAGCAGCGGAGAGCTAGCGGGAGGGAGGTCCGGGGAGCTGTTTTTT. It yields the protein CASSGELAGGRSGELFF.

Points on this clone: The same CDR3 arises from other DNA sequences in this sample as well. The V and J genes are TRBV5-1 and TRBJ1-1; D is undetermined. Germline CDR1 is SGHRS and CDR2 is YFSETQ. This CDR3 region has 11 residues. V gave up 2 bases and J gave up 5 bases, with 4 bases separating them. The CDR3 nucleotides are TGCGCCAGCAGCTTAGGAACTGAAGCTTTCTTT. Translating gives CASSLGTEAFF.

V usage is TRBV19 and J usage is TRBJ1-1; D is ambiguous. The V gene lost 2 bases and the J gene lost 5 bases, with 15 bases spanning the gap. This CDR3 has 15 amino acids. Germline CDR1 reads LNHDA; CDR2 reads SQIVND (reference sequence). CDR3: CASSIYSRGGTEAFF. CDR3 bases: TGTGCCAGTAGTATATATTCTCGGGGTGGAACTGAAGCTTTCTTT. Drawing the rest from reference TRBV19 and TRBJ1-1, the complete variable domain is DGGITQSPKYLFRKEGQNVTLSCEQNLNHDAMYWYRQDPGQGLRLIYYSQIVNDFQKGDIAEGYSVSREKKESFPLTVTSAQKNPTAFYLCASSIYSRGGTEAFFGQGTRLTVV.